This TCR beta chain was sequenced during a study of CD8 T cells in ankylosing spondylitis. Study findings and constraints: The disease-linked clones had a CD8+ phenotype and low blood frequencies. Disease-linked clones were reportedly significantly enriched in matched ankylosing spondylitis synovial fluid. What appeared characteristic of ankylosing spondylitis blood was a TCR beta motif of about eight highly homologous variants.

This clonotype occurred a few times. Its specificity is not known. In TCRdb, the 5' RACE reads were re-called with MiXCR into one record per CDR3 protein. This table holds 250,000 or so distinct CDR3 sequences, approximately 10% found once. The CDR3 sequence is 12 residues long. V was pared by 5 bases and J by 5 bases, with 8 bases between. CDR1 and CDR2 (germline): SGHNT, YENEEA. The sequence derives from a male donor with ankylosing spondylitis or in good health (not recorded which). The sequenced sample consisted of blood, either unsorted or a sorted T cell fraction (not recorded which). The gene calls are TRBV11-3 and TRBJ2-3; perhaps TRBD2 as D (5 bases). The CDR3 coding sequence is TGTGCCAGCAGCCGTGGGAGAGATACGCAGTATTTT. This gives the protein CASSRGRDTQYF.